One sample yielded the 7 T cell receptor beta chains listed below, sequenced in a study of siplizumab effects on memory and regulatory T cells. TCRdb keeps only in-frame clones here, not all; method: immunoSEQ multiplex PCR. The table lists roughly 100,000 clones, roughly 91% of them singletons. The specimen was CD4+ T cells sorted from blood. All receptors come from a human donor in good health.

The rearrangement links TRBV19 to TRBJ2-3, with TRBD1 identical over 11 bases. CDR3 length equals 17 residues. Germline CDR1 reads LNHDA; CDR2 reads SQIVND (reference sequence). V lost 5 bases and J lost 4; bases outside the gene matches: 11. Here the CDR3 DNA reads TGTGCCAGTAGTGGGACAGGGGGTATCATTATTGCAGATACGCAGTATTTT. Translated: CASSGTGGIIIADTQYF.

The V call is TRBV30, the J call TRBJ2-1; D gene uncertain. V was pared by 0 bases and J by 9 bases, with 12 bases between. The CDR3 is 13 amino acids. CDR1 and CDR2 (germline): GTSNPN, SVGIG (reference sequence). Written as DNA, the CDR3 is TGTGCCTGGAGTGTAAGCTGGGCGTTTGAGCAGTTCTTC. Its translation: CAWSVSWAFEQFF.

This sequence joins TRBV30 and TRBJ1-5; D is possibly TRBD1 (6 bases). This CDR3 spans 16 amino acids. Germline V gives CDR1 GTSNPN, CDR2 SVGIG (reference sequence). V lost 3 bases and J 4 bases, leaving 19 bases between the germline ends. CDR3 DNA: TGTGCCTGGAGCCAACTCGAGATGAGGGGGAATCAGCCCCAGCATTTT. It encodes CAWSQLEMRGNQPQHF.

The chain links TRBV2 to TRBJ1-2, with D hard to call. The CDR3 runs to 12 residues. Trimming left V 6 bases short and J 8 bases short, with 13 bases between. Germline lookup yields CDR1 SNHLY and CDR2 FYNNEI. CDR3 amino acids: CASRREVFGYTF. The CDR3 coding sequence is TGTGCCAGCAGGAGGGAAGTCTTCGGCTACACCTTC.

The chain joins TRBV21-1 to TRBJ1-2; the table calls TRBD1, which could not be checked here. TRBV21-1 is annotated as a pseudogene. CDR3 size: 15 residues. CDR3 sequence (DNA): TGTGCCAGCAGCAAAGGTGAGGGGACAAACTATGGCTACACCTTC. Amino acids: CASSKGEGTNYGYTF.

This sequence joins TRBV28 and TRBJ1-2, with D maybe TRBD1 (6 bases). This CDR3 spans 13 amino acids. Trimming left V 6 bases short and J 5 bases short, with 13 bases between. Germline V CDR1 and CDR2: MDHEN, SYDVKM. CDR3 in DNA: TGTGCCAGCAGCTGGTCAGGGGCTTATGGCTACACCTTC. Its translation: CASSWSGAYGYTF.

This chain joins TRBV10-3 and TRBJ1-2; unclear D gene. Trimming took off 9 bases at V and 2 bases at J, with 13 bases between the two ends. Germline V gives CDR1 ENHRY, CDR2 SYGVKD. The CDR3 is made up of 13 amino acids. The CDR3 here is CAITGSINYGYTF. Here the CDR3 DNA reads TGTGCCATAACTGGATCCATCAACTATGGCTACACCTTC.